Listed here are 24 T cell receptor beta chains from one sample, sequenced in a study of a mutant IDH1 vaccine in newly diagnosed glioma. Only in-frame clones appear in the TCRdb table, and some are missing; sequencing was by immunoSEQ multiplex PCR. The sample includes around 25,000 clones, about 80% of them seen just once. These receptors have no identified antigens. As to time point: week 11, during vaccination. The investigators gave 300 ug of mutant IDH1 20-mer peptide in each vaccine dose, together with topical imiquimod. The sample in question was PBMCs, obtained from a glioma patient whose treatment included an IDH1 peptide vaccine. Receptors were obtained from a woman aged 18 to 35 with glioma.

The gene calls are TRBV7-6 and TRBJ2-3, with a weak D call TRBD2 (5 bases). The CDR3 totals 14 residues. Trimming took off 3 bases at V and 1 base at J, with 8 bases between the two ends. Germline V gene data show CDR1 as SGHVS and CDR2 as FNYEAQ. DNA for the CDR3: TGTGCCAGCAGCTTGCCCGGGGGCACAGATACGCAGTATTTT. This gives the protein CASSLPGGTDTQYF.

Notes on this clone: The junction departs from the called germline gene at one end, perhaps through a read error. The rearrangement links TRBV25-1 to TRBJ2-1; weak D call: TRBD2 (6 bases). CDR3 length: 13 residues. Germline CDR1 MGHDK, CDR2 SYGVNS. The CDR3 is CASSATRGTPGIF. The CDR3 DNA reads as TGTGCCAGCAGTGCAACGCGCGGGACCCCCGGGATCTTC.

This sequence joins TRBV7-2 and TRBJ2-7; a weak D match, TRBD1 (6 bases). V lost 5 bases, J lost 2 bases, and 19 bases lay in between. The CDR3 has 16 amino acids. CDR1 and CDR2 from the germline V gene are SGHTA and FQGNSA. CDR3 DNA: TGTGCCAGCAGCCCACAAGGGGGAGTCTTGACCTACGAGCAGTACTTC. Protein: CASSPQGGVLTYEQYF.

This chain connects TRBV27 to TRBJ1-5; D unresolved. Trimming took 0 bases from V and 9 from J, leaving 12 bases between them. This CDR3 has 14 residues. CDR1 MNHEY and CDR2 SMNVEV come from the germline V gene (reference sequence). The CDR3 DNA sequence: TGTGCCAGCAGTTTATCTGTCCGGCACGGGCCCCAGCATTTT. Translated: CASSLSVRHGPQHF.

The gene calls are TRBV6-5 and TRBJ2-1; 9 positions match TRBD2. The CDR3 has 15 residues. CDR1 and CDR2 (germline): MNHEY, SVGAGI. V was clipped by 1 base and J by 5 bases; unmatched bases: 3. The CDR3 nucleotides read TGTGCCAGCAGTTACTATGGGACTAGCAACAATGAGCAGTTCTTC. Protein sequence: CASSYYGTSNNEQFF.

The chain combines TRBV18 with TRBJ1-4; D call uncertain. V gave up 4 bases and J gave up 5 bases, with 14 bases separating them. Germline CDR1 KGHSH, CDR2 LQKENI. The CDR3 covers 15 residues. In DNA, the CDR3 is TGTGCCAGCTCACTCGTGACGGAGGAGAATGAAAAACTGTTTTTT. Translation: CASSLVTEENEKLFF.

The V gene is TRBV13, the J gene TRBJ2-5, with D uncertain. Germline V gene data show CDR1 as PRHDT and CDR2 as FYEKMQ (reference sequence). The V gene lost 3 bases and the J gene lost 5 bases, with 4 bases spanning the gap. The CDR3 is 11 amino acids. DNA of the CDR3: TGTGCCAGCAGCTTTGGGGAGACCCAGTACTTC. Translation: CASSFGETQYF.

The V gene is TRBV19, the J gene TRBJ1-6; 7 positions agree with TRBD1. Germline-derived CDR1 and CDR2 are LNHDA and SQIVND (reference sequence). Trimming cost V 3 bases and J 8 bases; bases outside gene matches: 16. This CDR3 has 18 residues. Here the CDR3 reads CASSIFSGRQGSDSPLHF. The CDR3 region has the DNA TGTGCCAGTAGTATTTTCAGTGGGAGACAGGGCTCAGATTCACCCCTCCACTTT. Full variable domain (rest looked up from reference TRBV19 and TRBJ1-6): DGGITQSPKYLFRKEGQNVTLSCEQNLNHDAMYWYRQDPGQGLRLIYYSQIVNDFQKGDIAEGYSVSREKKESFPLTVTSAQKNPTAFYLCASSIFSGRQGSDSPLHFGNGTRLTVT.

The chain joins TRBV19 to TRBJ1-3; D is uncertain. This CDR3 spans 14 amino acids. Trimming shortened V by 6 bases and J by 0 bases, and 9 bases separated the two germline ends. Germline CDR1 and CDR2: LNHDA and SQIVND (reference sequence). CDR3 amino acids: CASSRAYSGNTIYF. CDR3 nucleotide sequence: TGTGCCAGTAGCCGGGCTTACTCTGGAAACACCATATATTTT. The full variable domain, with the rest looked up from reference TRBV19 and TRBJ1-3, is DGGITQSPKYLFRKEGQNVTLSCEQNLNHDAMYWYRQDPGQGLRLIYYSQIVNDFQKGDIAEGYSVSREKKESFPLTVTSAQKNPTAFYLCASSRAYSGNTIYFGEGSWLTVV.

The chain combines TRBV6-5 with TRBJ1-5, with 8 positions matching TRBD1. V lost 2 bases to trimming and J lost 2 bases; unmatched junction nucleotides: 2. Germline V gene data show CDR1 as MNHEY and CDR2 as SVGAGI. The CDR3 is made up of 15 amino acids. As DNA, the CDR3 is TGTGCCAGCAGTTACGGGACAGGAGGCAATCAGCCCCAGCATTTT. Translation gives CASSYGTGGNQPQHF.

This sequence joins TRBV7-9 and TRBJ2-7; D assignment may be TRBD1 or TRBD2 (5 bases each). From germline, CDR1 is SEHNR and CDR2 FQNEAQ (reference sequence). There are 14 residues in the CDR3. V was trimmed by 3 bases and J by 0 bases, leaving 9 bases between them. CDR3 bases: TGTGCCAGCAGCTTTGGGGGTTCCTCCTACGAGCAGTACTTC. It specifies CASSFGGSSYEQYF. Using reference TRBV7-9 and TRBJ2-7 for the parts outside the CDR3, the full variable domain is DTGVSQNPRHKITKRGQNVTFRCDPISEHNRLYWYRQTLGQGPEFLTYFQNEAQLEKSRLLSDRFSAERPKGSFSTLEIQRTEQGDSAMYLCASSFGGSSYEQYFGPGTRLTVT.

This clone was observed a handful of times. This rearrangement joins TRBV5-6 to TRBJ1-2; 8 positions agree with TRBD1. V lost 1 base, J lost 6 bases, and 8 bases stayed unmatched. This CDR3 has 15 residues. Germline V lookup: CDR1 SGHDT, CDR2 YYEEEE. DNA of the CDR3: TGTGCCAGCAGCTTGCCCGGGCAGGGGGCGAATGGCTACACCTTC. As protein: CASSLPGQGANGYTF.

CDR3 in amino acids: CAISAGTGQGNNEQFF. The CDR3 nucleotides read TGTGCCATCAGTGCTGGAACGGGACAGGGTAACAATGAGCAGTTCTTC. The chain is built from TRBV10-3 and TRBJ2-1; 9 nucleotides agree with TRBD1. The germline CDR1 and CDR2 sequences are ENHRY and SYGVKD. The CDR3 is 16 amino acids. Trimming at V came to 4 bases and at J to 5 bases, leaving 9 bases not matched to a gene.

The chain combines TRBV4-3 with TRBJ1-2, with D maybe TRBD1 (6 bases). The germline V and J ends were trimmed by 4 bases and 4 bases, with 13 bases remaining between them. CDR1 is LGHNA and CDR2 is YSLEER in the germline V gene. The CDR3 is 14 amino acids. CDR3 nucleotide sequence: TGCGCCAGCAGCCGTTTTGAAGGGGGCTATGGCTACACCTTC. Translation: CASSRFEGGYGYTF.

The rearrangement links TRBV29-1 to TRBJ1-1; tentatively, D is TRBD1 (6 bases). Trimming shortened V by 5 bases and J by 1 base, and 20 bases separated the two germline ends. The CDR3 has 16 amino acids. In germline, CDR1 is SQVTM, CDR2 ANQGSEA. This CDR3 reads CSVRSGGFLENTEAFF. DNA for the CDR3: TGCAGCGTTCGTAGCGGGGGCTTTTTAGAGAACACTGAAGCTTTCTTT.

The chain links TRBV18 to TRBJ2-7; 8 nucleotides line up with TRBD1. This CDR3 contains 13 residues. Germline V gives CDR1 KGHSH, CDR2 LQKENI. V trimming: 5 bases; J trimming: 2 bases; junction bases outside the gene matches: 2. The CDR3 DNA is TGTGCCAGCTCAAGGACAGGGACCTACGAGCAGTACTTC. Amino acid sequence: CASSRTGTYEQYF.

The V gene is TRBV15, the J gene TRBJ1-1; D unclear. Germline V gene lookup returns CDR1 LNHNV and CDR2 YYDKDF (reference sequence). The CDR3 is 12 amino acids. The V and J ends lost 0 bases and 11 bases respectively, with 10 bases between them. Written as DNA, the CDR3 is TGTGCCACCAGCAGAGAAGGTTTGGTGGCTTTCTTT. It codes for CATSREGLVAFF.

The gene calls are TRBV11-3 and TRBJ1-1; possibly TRBD1 for D (5 bases). The CDR3 runs 14 residues. Germline CDR1 reads SGHNT; CDR2 reads YENEEA. V lost 7 bases and J 4 bases, leaving 16 bases between the germline ends. The CDR3, as DNA: TGTGCCAGCACCCTCACGGGGGGACGCACTGAAGCTTTCTTT. The encoded protein is CASTLTGGRTEAFF.

CDR3 DNA: TGCAGCGTTAAAGGGGGGCACACAGATACGCAGTATTTT. Protein sequence: CSVKGGHTDTQYF. The chain couples TRBV29-1 to TRBJ2-3, with D perhaps assigned TRBD1 or TRBD2 (6 bases each). Trimming took off 5 bases at V and 2 bases at J, with 11 bases between the two ends. There are 13 residues in the CDR3. Germline CDR1 reads SQVTM; CDR2 reads ANQGSEA.

V is TRBV13 and J is TRBJ2-1; no clear D. The CDR3 spans 15 residues. Per the germline V gene, CDR1 is PRHDT and CDR2 is FYEKMQ (reference sequence). Trimming stripped 4 bases from V and 8 bases from J, with 18 bases between. CDR3 nucleotides: TGTGCCAGCAGCTCTCAACTCTCGGGTGGTTATGAGCAGTTCTTC. Translation gives CASSSQLSGGYEQFF.

The CDR3 DNA reads as TGTGCCACCTGGGACAGGGCGGGCGAGCAGTACTTC. It specifies CATWDRAGEQYF. The chain couples TRBV28 to TRBJ2-7; the match to TRBD1 covers 9 bases. The V gene end was trimmed by 10 bases and the J gene end by 6 bases; junction bases not matched to a gene: 7. Germline V gene lookup returns CDR1 MDHEN and CDR2 SYDVKM. The CDR3 runs 12 residues. Supplemented by reference TRBV28 and TRBJ2-7, the full variable domain reads DVKVTQSSRYLVKRTGEKVFLECVQDMDHENMFWYRQDPGLGLRLIYFSYDVKMKEKGDIPEGYSVSREKKERFSLILESASTNQTSMYLCATWDRAGEQYFGPGTRLTVT.

The chain uses TRBV18 and TRBJ2-7; TRBD2 aligns across 11 bases. CDR3 length: 15 amino acids. The germline V gene encodes CDR1 KGHSH and CDR2 LQKENI. The V and J ends lost 1 base and 6 bases, in that order; junction bases with no gene match: 5. CDR3 sequence: CASSPRVAGGGEQYF. DNA of the CDR3: TGTGCCAGCTCACCACGCGTAGCGGGAGGGGGCGAGCAGTACTTC.

This clone occurred a few times. This chain connects TRBV18 to TRBJ2-3; 9 bases agree with TRBD1. V lost 3 bases and J lost 0; bases outside the gene matches: 1. The germline V gene has CDR1 KGHSH and CDR2 LQKENI. The CDR3 loop spans 15 amino acids. This CDR3 reads CASSPGTGSTDTQYF. For the CDR3, the DNA is TGTGCCAGCTCACCTGGGACAGGGAGCACAGATACGCAGTATTTT.

This clone was counted a single time. V is TRBV30 and J is TRBJ2-2; 7 bases are shared with TRBD2. Germline CDR1 reads GTSNPN; CDR2 reads SVGIG (reference sequence). The CDR3 loop spans 14 amino acids. J gave up 7 bases and V 2 bases, and 7 bases lay outside the gene matches. This CDR3 reads CAWSHGLGNGELFF. The CDR3 nucleotides are TGTGCCTGGAGTCACGGACTAGGTAACGGGGAGCTGTTTTTT.